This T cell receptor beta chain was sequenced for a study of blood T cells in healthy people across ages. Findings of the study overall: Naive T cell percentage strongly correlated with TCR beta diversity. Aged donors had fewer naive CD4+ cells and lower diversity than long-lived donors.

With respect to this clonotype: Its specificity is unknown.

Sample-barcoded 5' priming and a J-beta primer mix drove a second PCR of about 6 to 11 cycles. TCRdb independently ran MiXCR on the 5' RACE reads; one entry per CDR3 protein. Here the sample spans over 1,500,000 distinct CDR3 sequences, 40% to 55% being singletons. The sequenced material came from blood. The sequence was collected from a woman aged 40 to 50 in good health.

The CDR3 sequence: CASSLSHRGLEQYF. The CDR3 coding sequence is TGTGCCAGCAGTTTATCCCACAGGGGCCTCGAGCAGTACTTC. The chain couples TRBV12-3 or TRBV12-4 to TRBJ2-7; 7 bases agree with TRBD1. The CDR3 contains 14 residues. V was clipped by 2 bases and J by 6 bases; unmatched bases: 7.